This T cell receptor (beta chain) was profiled in a study of response to subunit inactivated influenza vaccine. Study observations and caveats: The authors proposed limited new T cell recruitment per seasonal influenza vaccination.

On this clonotype: Its antigen is unknown.

CDR3 size: 17 residues. With 2 bases removed from V and 9 bases from J, the gap between germline ends came to 26 bases. Germline V gives CDR1 MNHEY, CDR2 SMNVEV (reference sequence). TCRdb re-called the RT-PCR reads with MiXCR, one entry per CDR3 protein. The sample lists about 780,000 distinct CDR3 sequences, 15% to 20% occurring once. Sequences were derived from PBMCs from blood, sampled less than 6 days after vaccination. The receptor's source is a man in his fifties who received an inactivated influenza vaccine. The chain has TRBV27 and TRBJ2-7, with D possibly matching TRBD1 (9 bases). The CDR3 DNA reads as TGTGCCAGCAGTTTACTGGGTAGCGGGACAGGGCTTCGTGTGCAGTACTTC. Translating gives CASSLLGSGTGLRVQYF.